Here is one TCR beta chain with its context. The data originate from a study of shared clonotypes between healthy human individuals. Background on the study: Aged 18 to 49, the donors were two women and a few men.

Naive CD8 isolation took CD45RO-negative cells positively selected for CCR7 and excluded terminally differentiated effector memory CD45RA+ cells. Deep-level settings were used for running the assay. Using immunoSEQ multiplex PCR, the repertoire was profiled, and TCRdb retains in-frame clones only, with some absent. The sample yields roughly 2,000,000 clones, 80% to 95% seen once. The sequence was collected from a man in his late teens or twenties in good health. Some clones in this sample may be carry-over from other donors' samples. Sample: naive CD8+ T cells from PBMCs.

Here the CDR3 reads CSVEGTAAGYTF. As DNA, the CDR3 is TGCAGCGTTGAGGGGACGGCGGCGGGCTACACCTTC. The chain employs TRBV29-1 and TRBJ1-2; maybe TRBD1 (5 bases). The germline V gene encodes CDR1 SQVTM and CDR2 ANQGSEA. This CDR3 is built from 12 residues. V was trimmed by 3 bases and J by 8 bases, leaving 13 bases between them.